This TCR beta chain was retrieved from a study of cytomegalovirus exposure and HLA in healthy donors. As to this clone: Its matching antigen is unknown.

Study-wide results and limits: Prior analysis indicated that the majority of TCR beta V segments exhibited productivity approximately 87% or approximately 30% of the time. 87-base-pair reads could not separate some V segments, including TRBV6-2 and TRBV6-3.

Donors were nominally healthy when sampled, though unrecorded immune exposures were likely. The CDR3 runs to 8 residues. The germline V gene has CDR1 SNHLY and CDR2 FYNNEI. The primer mix had 60 Vbeta and 13 Jbeta primers. Here immunoSEQ multiplex PCR was the method, and the copy in TCRdb shows in-frame clones only, minus some. The sample includes roughly 150,000 clones, 85% of them seen just once. The source of this sequence is a boy between 2 and 15 years old in good health and CMV-seronegative. The sample consisted of PBMCs. The chain employs TRBV2 and TRBJ2-7, with 7 nucleotides matching TRBD1. The CDR3 reads CATDRVHV. CDR3 coding DNA: TGTGCCACCGACAGGGTCCACGTC.